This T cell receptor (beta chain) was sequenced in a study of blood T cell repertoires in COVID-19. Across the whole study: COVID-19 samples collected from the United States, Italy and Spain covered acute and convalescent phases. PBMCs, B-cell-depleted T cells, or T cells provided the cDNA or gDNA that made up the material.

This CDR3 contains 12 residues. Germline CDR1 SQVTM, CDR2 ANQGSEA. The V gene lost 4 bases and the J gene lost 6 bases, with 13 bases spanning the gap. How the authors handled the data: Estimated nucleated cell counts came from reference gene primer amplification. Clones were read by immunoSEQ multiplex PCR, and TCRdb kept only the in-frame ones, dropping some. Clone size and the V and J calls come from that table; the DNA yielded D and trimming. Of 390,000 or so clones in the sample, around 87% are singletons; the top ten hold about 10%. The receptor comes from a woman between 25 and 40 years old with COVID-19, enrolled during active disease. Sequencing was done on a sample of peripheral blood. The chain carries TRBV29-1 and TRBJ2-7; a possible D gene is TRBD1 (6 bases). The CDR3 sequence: CSVVQGLSEQYF. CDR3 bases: TGCAGCGTTGTCCAGGGGTTAAGCGAGCAGTACTTC.